This record covers a single T cell receptor beta chain. Germline CDR1 SGHNT, CDR2 YYREEE (reference sequence). The V and J ends lost 4 bases and 3 bases respectively, with 8 bases between them. This CDR3 region has 14 residues. The data originate from a study of blood T cell repertoires in COVID-19. Libraries were prepared by immunoSEQ multiplex PCR; TCRdb keeps only in-frame clonotypes and omits some of them. The sample has about 90,000 clones; about 90% are singletons. The sample was peripheral blood. The genes are TRBV5-4 and TRBJ2-6; tentatively, D is TRBD1 (5 bases). This clonotype was sampled from a man aged 50-60 years with COVID-19, enrolled during active disease. The CDR3 sequence: CASSGAGGANVLTF. The CDR3 DNA reads as TGTGCCAGCAGCGGGGCAGGTGGGGCCAACGTCCTGACTTTC.